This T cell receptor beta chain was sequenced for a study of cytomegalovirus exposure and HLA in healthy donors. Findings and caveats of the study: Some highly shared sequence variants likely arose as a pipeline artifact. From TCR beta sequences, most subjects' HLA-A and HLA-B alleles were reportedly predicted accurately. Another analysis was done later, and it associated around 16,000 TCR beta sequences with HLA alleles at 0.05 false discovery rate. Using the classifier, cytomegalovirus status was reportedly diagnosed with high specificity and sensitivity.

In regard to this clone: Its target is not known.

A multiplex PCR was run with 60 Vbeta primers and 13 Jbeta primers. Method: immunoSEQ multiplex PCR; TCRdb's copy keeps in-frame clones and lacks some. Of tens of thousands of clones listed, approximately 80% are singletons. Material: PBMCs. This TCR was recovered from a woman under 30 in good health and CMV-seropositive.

The CDR3 is CASNLMGAVSTGELFF. CDR3 sequence (DNA): TGTGCCAGCAACCTGATGGGGGCAGTTTCCACCGGGGAGCTGTTTTTT. V usage is TRBV5-8 and J usage is TRBJ2-2; D is possibly TRBD1 (6 bases). Trimming removed 6 bases at V and 4 bases at J, with 19 bases between. Germline loops: CDR1 SGHTS, CDR2 YDEGEE. The CDR3 runs 16 residues.